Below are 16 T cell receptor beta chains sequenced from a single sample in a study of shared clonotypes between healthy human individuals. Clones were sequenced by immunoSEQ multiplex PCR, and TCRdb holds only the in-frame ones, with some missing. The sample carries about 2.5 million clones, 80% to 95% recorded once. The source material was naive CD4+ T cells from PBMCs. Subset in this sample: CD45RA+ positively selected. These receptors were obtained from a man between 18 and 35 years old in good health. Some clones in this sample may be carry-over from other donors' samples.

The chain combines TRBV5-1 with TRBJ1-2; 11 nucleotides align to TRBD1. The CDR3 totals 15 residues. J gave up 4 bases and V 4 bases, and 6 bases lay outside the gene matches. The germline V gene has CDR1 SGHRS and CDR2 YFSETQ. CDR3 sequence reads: CASSPDGTGGYGYTF. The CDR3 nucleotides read TGCGCCAGCAGCCCCGACGGGACAGGGGGCTATGGCTACACCTTC.

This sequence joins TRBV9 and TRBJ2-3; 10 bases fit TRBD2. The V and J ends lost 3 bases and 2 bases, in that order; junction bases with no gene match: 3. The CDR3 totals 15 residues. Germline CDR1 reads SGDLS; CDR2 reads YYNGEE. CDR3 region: CASSGTSGFTDTQYF. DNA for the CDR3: TGTGCCAGCAGCGGGACTAGCGGCTTCACAGATACGCAGTATTTT.

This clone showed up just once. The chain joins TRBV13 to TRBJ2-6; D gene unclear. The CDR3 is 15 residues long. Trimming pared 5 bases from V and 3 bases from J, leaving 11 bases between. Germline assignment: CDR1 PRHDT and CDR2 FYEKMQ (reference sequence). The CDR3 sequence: CASSQSFNGANVLTF. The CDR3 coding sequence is TGTGCCAGCAGCCAAAGTTTCAATGGGGCCAACGTCCTGACTTTC.

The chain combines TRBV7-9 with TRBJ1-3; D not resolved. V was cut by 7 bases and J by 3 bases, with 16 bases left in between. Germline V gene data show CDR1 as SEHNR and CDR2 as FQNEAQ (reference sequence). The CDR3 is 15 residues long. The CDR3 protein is CASTSTYLSGNTIYF. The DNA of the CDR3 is TGTGCCAGCACCTCTACCTACCTAAGTGGAAACACCATATATTTT.

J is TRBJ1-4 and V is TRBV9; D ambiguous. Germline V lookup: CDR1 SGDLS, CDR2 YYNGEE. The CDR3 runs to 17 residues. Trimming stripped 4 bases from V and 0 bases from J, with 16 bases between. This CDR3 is CASSPRGSQTTNEKLFF. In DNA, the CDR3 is TGTGCCAGCAGCCCCCGAGGCAGCCAAACAACTAATGAAAAACTGTTTTTT.

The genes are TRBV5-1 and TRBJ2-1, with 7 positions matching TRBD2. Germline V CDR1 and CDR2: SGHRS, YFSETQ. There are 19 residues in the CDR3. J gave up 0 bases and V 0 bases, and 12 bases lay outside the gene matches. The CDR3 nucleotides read TGCGCCAGCAGCTTGGTTGTTTCGTGGCTAGCGGACTCCTACAATGAGCAGTTCTTC. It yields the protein CASSLVVSWLADSYNEQFF.

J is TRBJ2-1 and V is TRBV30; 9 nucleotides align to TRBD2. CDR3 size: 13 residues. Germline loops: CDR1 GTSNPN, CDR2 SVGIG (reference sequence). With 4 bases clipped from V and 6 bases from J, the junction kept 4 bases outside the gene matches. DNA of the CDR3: TGTGCCTGGACTAGCGGGATGTCCAATGAGCAGTTCTTC. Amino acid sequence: CAWTSGMSNEQFF.

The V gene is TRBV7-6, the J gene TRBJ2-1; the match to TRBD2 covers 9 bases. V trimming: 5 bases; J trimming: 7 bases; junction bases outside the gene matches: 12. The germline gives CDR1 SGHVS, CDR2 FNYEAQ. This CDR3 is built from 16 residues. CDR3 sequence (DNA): TGTGCCAGCAGCAAGCGTTTAGGAGCGGGGGGAAATGAGCAGTTCTTC. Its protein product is CASSKRLGAGGNEQFF.

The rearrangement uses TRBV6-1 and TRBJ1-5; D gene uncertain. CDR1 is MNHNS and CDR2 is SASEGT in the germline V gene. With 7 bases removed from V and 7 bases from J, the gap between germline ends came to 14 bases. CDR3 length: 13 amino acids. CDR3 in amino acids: CASNERVWQPQHF. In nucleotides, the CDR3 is TGTGCCAGCAATGAGAGGGTTTGGCAGCCCCAGCATTTT.

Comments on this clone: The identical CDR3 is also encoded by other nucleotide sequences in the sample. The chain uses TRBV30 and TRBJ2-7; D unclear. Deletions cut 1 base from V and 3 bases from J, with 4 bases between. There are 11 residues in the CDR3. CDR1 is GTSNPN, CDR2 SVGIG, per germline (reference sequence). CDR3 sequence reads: CAWSAFYEQYF. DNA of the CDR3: TGTGCCTGGAGTGCTTTCTACGAGCAGTACTTC.

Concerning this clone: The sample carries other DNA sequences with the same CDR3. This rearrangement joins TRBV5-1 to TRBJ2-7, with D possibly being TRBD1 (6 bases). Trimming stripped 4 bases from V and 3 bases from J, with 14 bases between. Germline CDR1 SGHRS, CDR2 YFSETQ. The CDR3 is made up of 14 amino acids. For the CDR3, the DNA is TGCGCCAGCAGCCCCCGCGACAGGAGCTACGAGCAGTACTTC. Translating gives CASSPRDRSYEQYF. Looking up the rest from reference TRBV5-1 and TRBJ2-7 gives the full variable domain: KAGVTQTPRYLIKTRGQQVTLSCSPISGHRSVSWYQQTPGQGLQFLFEYFSETQRNKGNFPGRFSGRQFSNSRSEMNVSTLELGDSALYLCASSPRDRSYEQYFGPGTRLTVT.

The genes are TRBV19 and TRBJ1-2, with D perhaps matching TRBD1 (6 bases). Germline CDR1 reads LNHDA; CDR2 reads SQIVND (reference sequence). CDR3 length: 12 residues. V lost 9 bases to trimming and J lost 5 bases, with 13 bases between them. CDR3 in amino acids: CASSGARYGYTF. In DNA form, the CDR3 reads TGTGCCAGCTCGGGGGCTCGGTATGGCTACACCTTC.

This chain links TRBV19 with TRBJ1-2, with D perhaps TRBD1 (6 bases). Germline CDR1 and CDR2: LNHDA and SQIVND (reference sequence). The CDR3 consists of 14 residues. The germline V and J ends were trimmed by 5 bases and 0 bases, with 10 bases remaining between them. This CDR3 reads CASSAGTTNYGYTF. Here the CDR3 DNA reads TGTGCCAGTAGTGCTGGGACAACTAACTATGGCTACACCTTC.

DNA for the CDR3: TGTGCCAGCAGTTACAGGGTAGGATACGAGCAGTACTTC. Translated, it gives CASSYRVGYEQYF. The chain combines TRBV28 with TRBJ2-7; perhaps TRBD1 as D (6 bases). Germline-derived CDR1 and CDR2 are MDHEN and SYDVKM. V was clipped by 4 bases and J by 4 bases, with 11 bases between them. The CDR3 runs to 13 residues. The entire variable domain, with the rest obtained from reference TRBV28 and TRBJ2-7, is as follows: DVKVTQSSRYLVKRTGEKVFLECVQDMDHENMFWYRQDPGLGLRLIYFSYDVKMKEKGDIPEGYSVSREKKERFSLILESASTNQTSMYLCASSYRVGYEQYFGPGTRLTVT.

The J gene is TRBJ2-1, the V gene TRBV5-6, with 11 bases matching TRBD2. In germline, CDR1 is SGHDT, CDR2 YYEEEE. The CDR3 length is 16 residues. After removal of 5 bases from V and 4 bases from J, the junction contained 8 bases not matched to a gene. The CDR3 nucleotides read TGTGCCAGCAGTCCAGGGGTAGCGGGAGGGTACAATGAGCAGTTCTTC. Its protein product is CASSPGVAGGYNEQFF.

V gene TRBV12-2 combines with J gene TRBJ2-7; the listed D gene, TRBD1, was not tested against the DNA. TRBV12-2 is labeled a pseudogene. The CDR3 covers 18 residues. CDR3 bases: TGTGCAAGTCGCTTAGCCTGGACCGGGACAGGAGCCTCCTACGAGCAGTACTTC. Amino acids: CASRLAWTGTGASYEQYF.